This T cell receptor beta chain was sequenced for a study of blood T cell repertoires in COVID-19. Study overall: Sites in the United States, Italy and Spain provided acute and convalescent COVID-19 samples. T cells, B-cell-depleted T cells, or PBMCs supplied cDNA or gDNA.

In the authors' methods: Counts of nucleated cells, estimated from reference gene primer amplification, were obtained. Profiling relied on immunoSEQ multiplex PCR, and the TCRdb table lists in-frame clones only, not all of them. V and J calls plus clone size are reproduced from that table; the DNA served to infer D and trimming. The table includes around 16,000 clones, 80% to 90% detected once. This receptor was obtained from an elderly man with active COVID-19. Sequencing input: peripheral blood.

In DNA, the CDR3 is TGTGCCAGCAAACGGACTAGCGGGATCGGGGAGCAGTTCTTC. It encodes CASKRTSGIGEQFF. The rearrangement uses TRBV5-8 and TRBJ2-1, with 12 bases matching TRBD2. This CDR3 spans 14 amino acids. Trimming cost V 6 bases and J 10 bases; bases outside gene matches: 8. CDR1 and CDR2 (germline): SGHTS, YDEGEE.